This TCR beta chain was retrieved from a study of CD8+ T cells in alopecia areata. Study findings and constraints: Lesional scalp exceeded normal scalp in clonality, especially in alopecia totalis/universalis. Mice showed clearer TCR sharing than patients did, a gap that was possibly HLA-related.

The CDR3 has 14 amino acids. V lost 6 bases and J lost 5; bases outside the gene matches: 7. Germline loops: CDR1 SNHLY, CDR2 FYNNEI. On this clone itself: The antigen is unknown.

Researchers picked out CD4+ and CD8+ T cells from PBMCs by sorting. Sequencing relied on a cDNA template that was reverse transcribed from extracted RNA. Sequencing used immunoSEQ multiplex PCR; TCRdb keeps in-frame clones, though not all of them. Of around 97,000 clones in the sample, less than 70% were seen once. The sequenced material came from CD4+ T cells sorted from blood. The clonotype originates from a human donor in good health. The chain links TRBV2 to TRBJ1-2; 9 bases map to TRBD1. The CDR3 region has the DNA TGTGCCAGCAGCCCAACGGGACAGGGATATGGCTACACCTTC. Amino acids: CASSPTGQGYGYTF.